The clone carrying this TCR beta chain was detected only a few times. Antigen specificity is unknown. This entry belongs to a study of cytomegalovirus exposure and HLA in healthy donors. The primer mix had 60 Vbeta and 13 Jbeta primers. Here immunoSEQ multiplex PCR was the method, and the copy in TCRdb shows in-frame clones only, minus some. The data contain around 100,000 clones, about 9.5% of them singletons. Germline-derived CDR1 and CDR2 are LGHNA and YNFKEQ. Trimming at V came to 1 base and at J to 7 bases, leaving 4 bases not matched to a gene. This CDR3 has 14 residues. Study-level points and caveats: Accurate prediction of HLA-A and HLA-B alleles (for most subjects) was reportedly achieved from TCR beta sequences.

Input material: PBMCs. The chain combines TRBV4-2 with TRBJ1-2; 9 bases match TRBD1. The clonotype was recovered from a man aged 40-55 years in good health and CMV-seropositive. This CDR3 reads CASSQAGTGLGYTF. In nucleotides, the CDR3 is TGTGCCAGCAGCCAAGCAGGGACAGGGCTTGGCTACACCTTC.